This entry concerns a single T cell receptor beta chain. The sample comes from a study of response to subunit inactivated influenza vaccine. TCRdb re-analysed the RT-PCR reads in MiXCR, keeping a single row per CDR3 protein. The table has 700,000 to 900,000 distinct CDR3 sequences, 21% seen once. V was trimmed by 6 bases and J by 8 bases, leaving 17 bases between them. The CDR3 is made up of 13 amino acids. Germline V gene lookup returns CDR1 DFQATT and CDR2 SNEGSKA (reference sequence). This clonotype was sampled from a man aged 45-60 years who received an inactivated influenza vaccine. This chain joins TRBV20-1 and TRBJ2-1, with TRBD2 as a possible D gene (5 bases). The starting material was PBMCs from blood, obtained about 5 days after vaccination. The CDR3 DNA sequence: TGCAGTGCGGAGGACCCCGCCCACCATGAGCAGTTCTTC. It specifies CSAEDPAHHEQFF.